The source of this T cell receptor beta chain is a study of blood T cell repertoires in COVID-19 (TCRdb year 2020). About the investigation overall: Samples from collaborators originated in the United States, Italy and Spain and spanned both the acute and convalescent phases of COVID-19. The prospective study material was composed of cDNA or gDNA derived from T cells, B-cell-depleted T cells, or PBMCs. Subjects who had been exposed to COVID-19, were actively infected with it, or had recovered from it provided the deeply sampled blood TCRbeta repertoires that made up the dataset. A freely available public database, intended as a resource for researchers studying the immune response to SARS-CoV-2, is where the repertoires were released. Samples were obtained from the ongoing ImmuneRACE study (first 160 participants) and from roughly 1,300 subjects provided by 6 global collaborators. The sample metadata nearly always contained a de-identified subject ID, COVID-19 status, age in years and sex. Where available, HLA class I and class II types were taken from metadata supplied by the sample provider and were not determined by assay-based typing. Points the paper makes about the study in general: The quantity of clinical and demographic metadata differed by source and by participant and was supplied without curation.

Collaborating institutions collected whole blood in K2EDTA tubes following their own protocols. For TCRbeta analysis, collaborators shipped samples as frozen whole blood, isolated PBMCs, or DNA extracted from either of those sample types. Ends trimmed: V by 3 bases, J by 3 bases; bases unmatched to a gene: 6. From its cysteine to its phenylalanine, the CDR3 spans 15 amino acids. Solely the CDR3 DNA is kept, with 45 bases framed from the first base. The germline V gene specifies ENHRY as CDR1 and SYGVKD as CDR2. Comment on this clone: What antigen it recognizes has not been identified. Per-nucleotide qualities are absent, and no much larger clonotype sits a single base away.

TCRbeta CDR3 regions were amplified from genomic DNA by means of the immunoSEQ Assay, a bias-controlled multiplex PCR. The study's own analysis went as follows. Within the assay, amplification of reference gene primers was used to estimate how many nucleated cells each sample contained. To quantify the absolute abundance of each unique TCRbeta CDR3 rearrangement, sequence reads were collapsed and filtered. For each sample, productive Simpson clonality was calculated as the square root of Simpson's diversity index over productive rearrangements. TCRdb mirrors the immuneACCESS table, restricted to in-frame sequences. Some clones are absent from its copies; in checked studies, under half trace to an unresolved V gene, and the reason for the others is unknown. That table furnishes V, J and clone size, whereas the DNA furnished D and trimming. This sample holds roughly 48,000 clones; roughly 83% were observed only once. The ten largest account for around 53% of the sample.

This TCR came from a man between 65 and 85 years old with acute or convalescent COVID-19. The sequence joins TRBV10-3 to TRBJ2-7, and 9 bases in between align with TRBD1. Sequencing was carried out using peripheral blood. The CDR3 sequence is CAISDGTGSFYEQYF. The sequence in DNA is TGTGCCATCAGTGACGGGACAGGGAGTTTCTACGAGCAGTACTTC.